A selection of T cell receptor beta chains follows, all from one sample in a study of T cell repertoires in cytomegalovirus infection. MiXCR, run by TCRdb on the reads, gives a single entry per CDR3 protein. The profile covers about 360,000 distinct CDR3 sequences, with 15% to 20% appearing a single time and 8.7% taken by the ten largest. Specimen: PBMCs. Receptors originate from a human donor in good health (CMV status not recorded). Some clones in this sample may be carry-over from other donors' samples. The CDR3 runs from the conserved cysteine through the conserved F or W. The D gene is left open where the match is weak. The size of a clone is reported for some rows only, either as once, few or many, or as a class for expanded clones.

V,J,size,D,CDR3,DNA
TRBV7-2,TRBJ2-1,many,-,CASSLGRGWDNEQFF,TGTGCCAGCAGCCTAGGGAGGGGGTGGGACAATGAGCAGTTCTTC
TRBV20-1,TRBJ2-7,-,TRBD1,CSASRDSSYEQYF,TGCAGTGCTTCCCGGGACAGCTCCTACGAGCAGTACTTC
TRBV5-1,TRBJ2-3,-,-,CASSLGGSPMVDTQYF,TGCGCCAGCAGCTTGGGGGGGTCGCCGATGGTAGATACGCAGTATTTT
TRBV12-3/TRBV12-4,TRBJ1-1,many,-,CASSLGENTEAFF,TGTGCCAGCAGTTTAGGCGAGAACACTGAAGCTTTCTTT
TRBV5-1,TRBJ2-1,few,TRBD2,CASRLTSGSSYNEQFF,TGCGCCAGCAGGCTGACTAGCGGGAGTTCCTACAATGAGCAGTTCTTC
TRBV12-3/TRBV12-4,TRBJ2-7,-,TRBD1,CAIARDSYEQYF,TGTGCCATCGCCCGGGACAGCTACGAGCAGTACTTC
TRBV7-9,TRBJ1-3,-,-,CASSGLDSGNTIYF,TGTGCCAGCAGCGGACTCGACTCTGGAAACACCATATATTTT
TRBV7-2,TRBJ2-1,many,-,CASSLMGASYNEQFF,TGTGCCAGCAGCTTAATGGGAGCCTCCTACAATGAGCAGTTCTTC
TRBV12-3/TRBV12-4,TRBJ1-6,few,TRBD1,CASRLRDSNSPLHF,TGTGCCAGCAGACTCCGGGACAGCAATTCACCCCTCCACTTT
TRBV7-2,TRBJ1-1,many,TRBD1,CASSPTGGNTEAFF,TGTGCCAGCAGCCCTACAGGGGGAAACACTGAAGCTTTCTTT
TRBV29-1,TRBJ2-1,-,TRBD2,CSVVTSGGAYEQFF,TGCAGCGTTGTGACTAGCGGGGGGGCCTATGAGCAGTTCTTC
TRBV6-1,TRBJ1-6,many,-,CASRGRRLESSPLHF,TGTGCTTCCAGGGGTCGGCGGCTGGAGAGTTCACCCCTCCACTTT
TRBV20-1,TRBJ2-1,-,-,CSANPDYVPFNGQFF,TGCAGTGCTAACCCGGACTATGTTCCCTTCAATGGGCAGTTCTTC
TRBV15,TRBJ2-3,few,-,CATSFPSTDTQYF,TGTGCCACCAGCTTTCCCAGCACAGATACGCAGTATTTT
TRBV4-1,TRBJ2-1,-,TRBD2,CASSQDSQRGWLYNEQFF,TGCGCCAGCAGCCAAGACTCCCAGCGGGGTTGGCTTTACAATGAGCAGTTCTTC
TRBV27,TRBJ1-6,once,TRBD1,CASSLNTGTGIQF,TGTGCCAGCAGTTTAAATACCGGGACAGGAATCCAGTTT
TRBV14,TRBJ1-3,few,-,CASSQVLRNSGNTIYF,TGTGCCAGCAGCCAAGTTTTGCGGAACTCTGGAAACACCATATATTTT
TRBV20-1,TRBJ1-4,few,-,CSANSATNEKLFF,TGCAGTGCTAACAGTGCAACTAATGAAAAACTGTTTTTT
TRBV7-9,TRBJ2-1,-,-,CASSVDVNEQFF,TGTGCCAGCAGCGTCGACGTTAATGAGCAGTTCTTC
TRBV20-1,TRBJ2-3,-,TRBD2,CSAAGGVLESTDTQYF,TGCAGTGCGGCCGGGGGGGTACTAGAAAGCACAGATACGCAGTATTTT
TRBV3-1,TRBJ1-2,few,-,CASSQDQEGYGYTF,TGTGCCAGCAGCCAAGATCAAGAAGGGTATGGCTACACCTTC
TRBV7-2,TRBJ2-2,once,-,CASSRLRGSGELFF,TGTGCCAGCAGCCGTCTACGAGGATCCGGGGAGCTGTTTTTT
TRBV7-6,TRBJ2-7,many,-,CASSRTGSSSYEQYF,TGTGCCAGCAGCCGGACCGGGTCTAGCTCCTACGAGCAGTACTTC
TRBV4-1,TRBJ1-6,few,-,CASSQVSSDSPLHF,TGCGCCAGCAGCCAAGTATCCTCCGATTCACCCCTCCACTTT
TRBV6-1,TRBJ2-7,-,-,CASRRPGQMRPYEQYF,TGTGCCAGCAGACGTCCGGGACAAATGAGGCCCTACGAGCAGTACTTC
TRBV5-1,TRBJ1-1,many,-,CASSRTVNTEAFF,TGTGCCAGCAGCCGGACCGTGAACACTGAAGCTTTCTTT
TRBV20-1,TRBJ1-5,-,-,CSASGDPSRNQPQHF,TGCAGTGCTAGCGGGGATCCTTCTCGGAATCAGCCCCAGCATTTT
TRBV2,TRBJ2-1,-,-,CASSDPRGGEQFF,TGTGCCAGCAGTGACCCGCGGGGTGGCGAGCAGTTCTTC
TRBV6-1,TRBJ2-7,many,TRBD1,CASSGTVPYEQYF,TGTGCCAGCTCCGGGACAGTACCCTACGAGCAGTACTTC
TRBV11-2,TRBJ2-7,few,-,CASSPYGALQSYEQYF,TGTGCCAGCAGCCCATACGGAGCGCTTCAATCCTACGAGCAGTACTTC
TRBV12-3/TRBV12-4,TRBJ1-2,many,-,CASSWGSANYGYTF,TGTGCCAGCAGTTGGGGGTCAGCTAACTATGGCTACACCTTC